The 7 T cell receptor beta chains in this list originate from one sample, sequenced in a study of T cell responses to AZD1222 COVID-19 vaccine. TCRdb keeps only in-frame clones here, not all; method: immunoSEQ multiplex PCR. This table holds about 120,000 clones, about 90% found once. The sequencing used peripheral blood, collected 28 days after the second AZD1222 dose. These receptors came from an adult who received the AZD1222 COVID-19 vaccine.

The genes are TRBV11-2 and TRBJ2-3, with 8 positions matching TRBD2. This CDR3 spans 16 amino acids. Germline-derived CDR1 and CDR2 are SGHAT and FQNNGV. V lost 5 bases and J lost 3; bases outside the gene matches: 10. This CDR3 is CASSPGLAILTDTQYF. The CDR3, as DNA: TGTGCCAGCAGCCCCGGACTAGCAATTTTGACAGATACGCAGTATTTT.

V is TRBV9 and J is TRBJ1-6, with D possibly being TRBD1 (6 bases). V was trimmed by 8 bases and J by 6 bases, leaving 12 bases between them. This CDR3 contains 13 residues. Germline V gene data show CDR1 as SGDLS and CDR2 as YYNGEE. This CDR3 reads CASRRGGNSPLHF. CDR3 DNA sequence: TGTGCCAGTCGTCGAGGGGGTAATTCACCCCTCCACTTT.

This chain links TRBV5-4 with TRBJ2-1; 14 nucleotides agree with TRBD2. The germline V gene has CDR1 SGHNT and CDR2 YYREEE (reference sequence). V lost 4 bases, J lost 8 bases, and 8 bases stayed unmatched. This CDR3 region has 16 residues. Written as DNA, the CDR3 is TGTGCCAGCAGCGACGGACTAGCGGGAGGACTCGATGAGCAGTTCTTC. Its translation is CASSDGLAGGLDEQFF.

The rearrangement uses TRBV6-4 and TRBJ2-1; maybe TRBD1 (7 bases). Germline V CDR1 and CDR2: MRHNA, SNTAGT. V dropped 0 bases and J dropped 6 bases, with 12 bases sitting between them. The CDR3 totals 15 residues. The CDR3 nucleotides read TGTGCCAGCAGTGACTCGGAGGGGGCGGGCAATGAGCAGTTCTTC. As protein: CASSDSEGAGNEQFF.

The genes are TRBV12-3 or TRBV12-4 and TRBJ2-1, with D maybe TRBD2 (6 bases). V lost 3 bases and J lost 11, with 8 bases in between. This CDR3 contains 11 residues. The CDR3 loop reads CASSLRGQQFF. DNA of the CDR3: TGTGCCAGCAGTTTGCGGGGACAGCAGTTCTTC.

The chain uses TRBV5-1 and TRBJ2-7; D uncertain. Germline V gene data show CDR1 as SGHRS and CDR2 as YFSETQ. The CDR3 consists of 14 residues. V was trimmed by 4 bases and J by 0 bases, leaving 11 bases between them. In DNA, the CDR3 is TGCGCCAGCAGCATTTTAGTAGACTCCTACGAGCAGTACTTC. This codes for CASSILVDSYEQYF.

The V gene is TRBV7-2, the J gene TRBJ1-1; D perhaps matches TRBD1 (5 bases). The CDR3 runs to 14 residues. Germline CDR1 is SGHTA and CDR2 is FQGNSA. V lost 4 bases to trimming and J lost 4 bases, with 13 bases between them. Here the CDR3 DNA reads TGTGCCAGCAGCTACGGGACGTTAGCCACTGAAGCTTTCTTT. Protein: CASSYGTLATEAFF.